One and the same sample provided the 10 T cell receptor beta chains below, sequenced in a study of cytomegalovirus exposure and HLA in healthy donors. The study ran its PCR with 60 Vbeta and 13 Jbeta primers. The method was immunoSEQ multiplex PCR; TCRdb's version includes in-frame clones alone and lacks a portion of them. Of about 180,000 clones in the sample, around 77% are singletons; the top ten hold around 2.2%. Source material: PBMCs. The receptors come from a man in his sixties in good health and CMV-seronegative.

A single count supports this clone. J is TRBJ2-7 and V is TRBV19, with 7 bases that match TRBD1. Trimming removed 5 bases from V and 0 bases from J; junction bases left unmatched: 7. This CDR3 comprises 15 residues. In germline, CDR1 is LNHDA, CDR2 SQIVND (reference sequence). The DNA of the CDR3 is TGTGCCAGTAGTGACGACAGGGCGAGCTCCTACGAGCAGTACTTC. Protein sequence: CASSDDRASSYEQYF.

V and J are TRBV5-1 and TRBJ1-3; 12 bases align to TRBD1. The germline CDR1 and CDR2 sequences are SGHRS and YFSETQ. Trimming took 3 bases from V and 0 from J; bases not matched to a gene: 10. This CDR3 is 19 amino acids long. CDR3 region: CASSSRGTGGSLSGNTIYF. The DNA for the CDR3 is TGCGCCAGCAGCTCCCGGGGGACAGGGGGCTCCCTCTCTGGAAACACCATATATTTT.

The V call is TRBV11-2, the J call TRBJ1-4; tentatively, D is TRBD1 (6 bases). The CDR3 loop spans 15 amino acids. Germline assignment: CDR1 SGHAT and CDR2 FQNNGV. The V end lost 5 bases, the J end lost 3 bases, and 13 bases lay between the germline ends. In DNA, the CDR3 is TGTGCCAGCAGCGAAGGGACATTCCCTAATGAAAAACTGTTTTTT. Translation: CASSEGTFPNEKLFF. Drawing the rest from reference TRBV11-2 and TRBJ1-4, the complete variable domain is EAGVAQSPRYKIIEKRQSVAFWCNPISGHATLYWYQQILGQGPKLLIQFQNNGVVDDSQLPKDRFSAERLKGVDSTLKIQPAKLEDSAVYLCASSEGTFPNEKLFFGSGTQLSVL.

V and J are TRBV6-5 and TRBJ2-7; TRBD2 is a possible D gene (6 bases). With 2 bases removed from V and 9 bases from J, the gap between germline ends came to 8 bases. The CDR3 has 11 residues. Germline V gene sequence: CDR1 MNHEY, CDR2 SVGAGI. The CDR3: CASSYMGGQYF. In nucleotides, the CDR3 is TGTGCCAGCAGTTACATGGGGGGGCAGTACTTC.

The rearrangement uses TRBV5-5 and TRBJ1-1; D is undetermined. The ends were cut back, 0 bases at V and 2 bases at J, with 8 bases in the middle. The CDR3 contains 14 residues. Per germline, CDR1 SGHKS and CDR2 YYEKEE (reference sequence). DNA for the CDR3: TGTGCCAGCAGCTTGGGTTGGGCCAACACTGAAGCTTTCTTT. Protein: CASSLGWANTEAFF.

The rearrangement uses TRBV5-1 and TRBJ2-7; 12 nucleotides match TRBD1. The CDR3 covers 14 residues. The V gene end was trimmed by 4 bases and the J gene end by 7 bases; junction bases not matched to a gene: 6. Germline CDR1 and CDR2: SGHRS and YFSETQ. CDR3 in amino acids: CASSHRDRGLEQYF. The CDR3 bases are TGCGCCAGCAGCCACCGGGACAGGGGGCTTGAGCAGTACTTC.

This clone was counted between two and nine times. This chain connects TRBV5-1 to TRBJ1-2, with D uncertain. The CDR3 runs 14 residues. Trimming removed 0 bases at V and 1 base at J, with 7 bases between. Germline V gene sequence: CDR1 SGHRS, CDR2 YFSETQ. The CDR3 here is CASSLDTFNYGYTF. CDR3 nucleotides: TGCGCCAGCAGCTTGGACACCTTTAACTATGGCTACACCTTC.

The rearrangement uses TRBV15 and TRBJ1-4, with D perhaps matching TRBD1 (5 bases). Germline values: CDR1 LNHNV, CDR2 YYDKDF (reference sequence). The CDR3 consists of 14 residues. Trimming left V 3 bases short and J 5 bases short, with 10 bases between. CDR3 amino acids: CATSSFRQNEKLFF. The CDR3 DNA sequence: TGTGCCACCAGCAGTTTTAGACAGAATGAAAAACTGTTTTTT.

V usage is TRBV19 and J usage is TRBJ1-1; D is unresolved. CDR1 and CDR2 (germline): LNHDA, SQIVND (reference sequence). This CDR3 has 13 amino acids. V dropped 4 bases and J dropped 8 bases, with 14 bases sitting between them. The CDR3 sequence is CASSRPGDSEAFF. The CDR3 DNA reads TGTGCCAGTAGTAGACCCGGGGATTCCGAAGCTTTCTTT.

The CDR3 sequence: CASSLDRDYGYTF. The CDR3 bases are TGTGCCAGCAGTCTGGACAGAGACTATGGCTACACCTTC. The chain uses TRBV6-5 and TRBJ1-2, with D possibly being TRBD1 (6 bases). The germline gives CDR1 MNHEY, CDR2 SVGAGI. Trimming stripped 5 bases from V and 3 bases from J, with 10 bases between. CDR3 size: 13 residues.